One sample yielded the 9 T cell receptor beta chains listed below, sequenced in a study of T cell responses to AZD1222 COVID-19 vaccine. This table comes from immunoSEQ multiplex PCR, and its TCRdb copy is limited to in-frame clones, with some not included. Of about 76,000 clones in the sample, over 60% are singletons; the top ten hold 25% to 30%. The source was peripheral blood, collected 28 days after the second dose of the MenACWY control vaccine. The receptors stem from an adult who received the MenACWY meningococcal vaccine as a control.

This rearrangement joins TRBV7-8 to TRBJ2-1, with TRBD1 as a possible D gene (5 bases). The V gene lost 5 bases and the J gene lost 0 bases, with 11 bases spanning the gap. Looked up from germline, CDR1 is SGHVS and CDR2 is FQNEAQ. CDR3 length: 15 residues. The CDR3 region has the DNA TGTGCCAGCAGCCCCACCGACAGCTCCTACAATGAGCAGTTCTTC. Its protein product is CASSPTDSSYNEQFF.

The V and J genes are TRBV2 and TRBJ1-1; D is unclear. The V gene lost 3 bases and the J gene lost 4 bases, with 6 bases spanning the gap. Germline V gene sequence: CDR1 SNHLY, CDR2 FYNNEI. This CDR3 comprises 12 residues. The CDR3 reads CASSEVGTEAFF. The CDR3 nucleotides are TGTGCCAGCAGTGAGGTCGGCACTGAAGCTTTCTTT.

This chain links TRBV7-3 with TRBJ2-1; possibly TRBD2 for D (6 bases). The length of the CDR3 is 15 residues. Trimming took off 2 bases at V and 5 bases at J, with 13 bases between the two ends. From germline, CDR1 is SGHTA and CDR2 FQGTGA. CDR3 in amino acids: CASSLGLARNNEQFF. CDR3 bases: TGTGCCAGCAGCTTAGGCCTAGCGCGCAACAATGAGCAGTTCTTC.

The chain is built from TRBV3-1 (or the pseudogene TRBV3-2) and TRBJ1-1; no reliable D call. V gave up 6 bases and J gave up 1 base, with 12 bases separating them. Germline V gene data show CDR1 as LGHDT and CDR2 as YNNKEL (reference sequence). This CDR3 contains 14 residues. The CDR3 bases are TGTGCCAGCAGTCCTTACGATTGGAACACTGAAGCTTTCTTT. It yields the protein CASSPYDWNTEAFF.

The rearrangement links TRBV11-2 to TRBJ2-3, with D perhaps TRBD2 (6 bases). The CDR3 spans 14 residues. V was cut by 1 base and J by 4 bases, with 9 bases left in between. In germline, CDR1 is SGHAT, CDR2 FQNNGV. CDR3 residues: CASSLVASADTQYF. The CDR3 nucleotides are TGTGCCAGCAGCTTAGTAGCTAGCGCAGATACGCAGTATTTT.

The chain joins TRBV7-2 to TRBJ2-2, with D perhaps matching TRBD2 (6 bases). Deletions cut 6 bases from V and 4 bases from J, with 18 bases between. This CDR3 spans 16 amino acids. Germline CDR1 SGHTA, CDR2 FQGNSA. CDR3 sequence: CASSRAGPGPTGELFF. The CDR3 DNA reads as TGTGCCAGCAGTAGGGCGGGGCCAGGACCCACCGGGGAGCTGTTTTTT.

V gene TRBV19 combines with J gene TRBJ2-2; D is unclear. The V gene lost 5 bases and the J gene lost 3 bases, with 16 bases spanning the gap. This CDR3 has 16 amino acids. CDR1 and CDR2 (germline): LNHDA, SQIVND (reference sequence). The CDR3 reads CASSADRWTYTGELFF. For the CDR3, the DNA is TGTGCCAGTAGTGCCGATAGGTGGACGTACACCGGGGAGCTGTTTTTT. The full variable domain, with the rest looked up from reference TRBV19 and TRBJ2-2, is DGGITQSPKYLFRKEGQNVTLSCEQNLNHDAMYWYRQDPGQGLRLIYYSQIVNDFQKGDIAEGYSVSREKKESFPLTVTSAQKNPTAFYLCASSADRWTYTGELFFGEGSRLTVL.

V is TRBV7-2 and J is TRBJ1-2; 9 nucleotides line up with TRBD1. The CDR3 spans 14 residues. The germline V gene encodes CDR1 SGHTA and CDR2 FQGNSA. Unmatched junction bases numbered 7, after V lost 3 bases and J lost 8 bases. As DNA, the CDR3 is TGTGCCAGCAGCTTGGGACAGGGTAGTGAGGGCTACACCTTC. This codes for CASSLGQGSEGYTF.

The rearrangement joins TRBV29-1 to TRBJ1-1; D remains ambiguous. V was cut by 4 bases and J by 1 base, with 10 bases left in between. Germline V gene lookup returns CDR1 SQVTM and CDR2 ANQGSEA. The CDR3 has 13 amino acids. In nucleotides, the CDR3 is TGCAGCGTTGCGCGGGATAAGAACACTGAAGCTTTCTTT. This codes for CSVARDKNTEAFF. The variable domain in full, completed from reference TRBV29-1 and TRBJ1-1, reads SAVISQKPSRDICQRGTSLTIQCQVDSQVTMMFWYRQQPGQSLTLIATANQGSEATYESGFVIDKFPISRPNLTFSTLTVSNMSPEDSSIYLCSVARDKNTEAFFGQGTRLTVV.